This TCR beta chain was sequenced for a study of Graves' ophthalmopathy and Graves' hyperthyroidism. Study-wide findings and caveats: Ophthalmopathy progression prediction by the model yielded a sensitivity of about 70% and a specificity of 72.22%. A classifier, a 13-signature model, separated ophthalmopathy from stable hyperthyroidism with 87.88% sensitivity and less than 83% specificity.

This CDR3 has 14 amino acids. Germline assignment: CDR1 SQVTM and CDR2 ANQGSEA. The V segment lost 6 bases and the J segment 4 bases; nucleotides outside the gene matches: 10. This clonotype has at least ten counts. Its antigen is still unknown. Aged 18 to 65, hyperthyroidism patients had been newly diagnosed, with under 2 months' duration. Serum thyroxine and TRAb, along with clinical symptoms, thyroid ultrasound and orbital computed tomography, were what diagnosis relied on. Transcripts of RNA were the source for amplifying TCR beta CDR3 regions. RT-PCR with HTBI primers came first, then second-round multiplex PCR. TCRdb re-called the multiplex PCR reads through MiXCR, storing one row per CDR3 protein. The table records around 1.1 million distinct CDR3 sequences, 35% to 40% of them present only once.

This TCR came from an adult man with Graves' hyperthyroidism. The V call is TRBV29-1, the J call TRBJ2-5, with TRBD1 matching over 8 bases. The specimen was peripheral blood or thyroid tissue (not recorded which). The CDR3 region has the DNA TGCAGCGTCAAAAGGACAGGGCAAGTAGAGACCCAGTACTTC. Translating gives CSVKRTGQVETQYF.